The 4 T cell receptor beta chains given below trace back to one sample, sequenced in a study of cytomegalovirus exposure and HLA in healthy donors. Libraries were prepared by immunoSEQ multiplex PCR; TCRdb keeps only in-frame clonotypes and omits some of them. The table includes some 150,000 clones, over 80% detected once. The source material was PBMCs. All receptors come from a woman in her 30s in good health and CMV-seropositive.

The chain recombines TRBV6-1 with TRBJ2-7, with a tentative D call TRBD1 (6 bases). Germline V gene data show CDR1 as MNHNS and CDR2 as SASEGT. The V end lost 4 bases, the J end lost 2 bases, and 12 bases lay between the germline ends. The CDR3 spans 14 residues. This CDR3 is CASSVWTETYEQYF. Written as DNA, the CDR3 is TGTGCCAGCAGTGTCTGGACAGAGACCTACGAGCAGTACTTC.

The gene calls are TRBV11-2 and TRBJ2-2; 10 bases fit TRBD2. With 5 bases clipped from V and 2 bases from J, the junction kept 2 bases outside the gene matches. Germline V gives CDR1 SGHAT, CDR2 FQNNGV. The CDR3 totals 15 residues. The CDR3 DNA reads as TGTGCCAGCAGCATAGCGGGAGGTAACACCGGGGAGCTGTTTTTT. Translating gives CASSIAGGNTGELFF.

V usage is TRBV1 and J usage is TRBJ1-2. TRBV1 is flagged as a pseudogene. This CDR3 has 14 residues. CDR3 sequence (DNA): TGCACCAGCAGCCAAGGAATCTATAACTATGGCTACACCTTC. This translates into CTSSQGIYNYGYTF.

This chain links TRBV11-2 with TRBJ2-5; 8 nucleotides line up with TRBD1. J gave up 5 bases and V 0 bases, and 5 bases lay outside the gene matches. The length of the CDR3 is 15 residues. The germline V gene has CDR1 SGHAT and CDR2 FQNNGV. The CDR3 nucleotides are TGTGCCAGCAGCTTAGAGGCAGGGGGCGTGGAGACCCAGTACTTC. It encodes CASSLEAGGVETQYF.